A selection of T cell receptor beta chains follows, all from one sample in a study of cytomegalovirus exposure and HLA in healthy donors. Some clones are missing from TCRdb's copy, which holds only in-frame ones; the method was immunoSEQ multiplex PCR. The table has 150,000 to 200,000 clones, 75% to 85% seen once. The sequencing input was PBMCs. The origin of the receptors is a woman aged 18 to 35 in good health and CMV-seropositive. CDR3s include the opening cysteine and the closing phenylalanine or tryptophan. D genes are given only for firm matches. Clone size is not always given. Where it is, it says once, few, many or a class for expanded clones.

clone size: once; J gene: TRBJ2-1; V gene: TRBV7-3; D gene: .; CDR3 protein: CASSLTHRHEQFF
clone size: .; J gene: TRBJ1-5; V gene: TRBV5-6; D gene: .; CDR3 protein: CASSLGLVGQPQHF
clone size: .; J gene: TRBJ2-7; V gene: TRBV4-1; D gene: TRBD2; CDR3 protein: CASSLSPAREGGYEQYF
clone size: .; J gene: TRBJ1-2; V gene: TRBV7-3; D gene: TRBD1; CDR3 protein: CASSPQGAGGYTF
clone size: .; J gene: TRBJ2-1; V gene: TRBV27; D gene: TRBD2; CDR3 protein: CASSSASGVNEQFF
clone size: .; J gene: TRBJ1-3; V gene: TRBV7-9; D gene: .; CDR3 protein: CASSLRRDGNTIYF
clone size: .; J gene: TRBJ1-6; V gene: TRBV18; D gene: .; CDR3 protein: CASSPGGTNNSPLHF
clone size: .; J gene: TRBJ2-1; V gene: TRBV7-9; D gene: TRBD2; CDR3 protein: CASNKGGGATFNLYNEQFF
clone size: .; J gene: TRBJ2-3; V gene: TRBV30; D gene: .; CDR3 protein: CAWSVNLNTQYF
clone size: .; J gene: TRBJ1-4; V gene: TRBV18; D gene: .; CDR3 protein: CASSPEGNSKLFF
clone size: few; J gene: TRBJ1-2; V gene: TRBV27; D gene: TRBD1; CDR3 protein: CASSFSAGGRDYGYTF
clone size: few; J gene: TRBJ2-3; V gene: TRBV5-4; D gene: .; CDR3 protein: CASSLRGGTDTQYF
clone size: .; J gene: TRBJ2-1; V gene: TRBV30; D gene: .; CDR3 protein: CAWMGGGNEQFF